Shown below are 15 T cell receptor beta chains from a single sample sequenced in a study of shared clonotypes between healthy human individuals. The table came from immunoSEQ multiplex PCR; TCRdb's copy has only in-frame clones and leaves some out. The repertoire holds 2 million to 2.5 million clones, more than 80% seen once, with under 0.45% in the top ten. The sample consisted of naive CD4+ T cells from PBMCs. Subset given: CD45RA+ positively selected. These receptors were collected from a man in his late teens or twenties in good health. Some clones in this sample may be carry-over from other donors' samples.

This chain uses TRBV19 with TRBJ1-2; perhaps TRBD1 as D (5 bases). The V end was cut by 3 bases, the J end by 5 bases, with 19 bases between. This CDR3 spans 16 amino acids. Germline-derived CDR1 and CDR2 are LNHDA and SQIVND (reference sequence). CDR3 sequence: CASSIPGAPGGYGYTF. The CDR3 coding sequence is TGTGCCAGTAGTATCCCTGGGGCCCCAGGTGGATATGGCTACACCTTC.

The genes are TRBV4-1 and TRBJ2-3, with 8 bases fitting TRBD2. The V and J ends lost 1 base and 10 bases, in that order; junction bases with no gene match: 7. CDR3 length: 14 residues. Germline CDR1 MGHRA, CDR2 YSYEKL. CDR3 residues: CASSQAREGLPQYF. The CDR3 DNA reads TGCGCCAGCAGCCAAGCTCGGGAGGGCCTTCCGCAGTATTTT.

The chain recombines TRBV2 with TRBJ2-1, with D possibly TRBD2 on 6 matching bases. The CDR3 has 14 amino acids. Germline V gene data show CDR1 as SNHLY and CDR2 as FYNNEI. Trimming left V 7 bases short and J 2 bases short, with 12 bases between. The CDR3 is CASIGGRPYNEQFF. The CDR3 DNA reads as TGTGCCAGCATAGGTGGGAGGCCCTACAATGAGCAGTTCTTC.

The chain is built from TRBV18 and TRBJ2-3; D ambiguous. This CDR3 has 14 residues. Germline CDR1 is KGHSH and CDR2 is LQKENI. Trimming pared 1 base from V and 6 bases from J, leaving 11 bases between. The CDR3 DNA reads TGTGCCAGCTCACCACGGTCTCCCCCCGATACGCAGTATTTT. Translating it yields CASSPRSPPDTQYF.

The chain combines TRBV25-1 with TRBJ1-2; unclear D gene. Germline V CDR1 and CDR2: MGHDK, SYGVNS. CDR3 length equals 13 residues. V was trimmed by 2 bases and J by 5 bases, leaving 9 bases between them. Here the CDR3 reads CASSEIGFYGYTF. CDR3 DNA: TGTGCCAGCAGTGAAATTGGGTTTTATGGCTACACCTTC.

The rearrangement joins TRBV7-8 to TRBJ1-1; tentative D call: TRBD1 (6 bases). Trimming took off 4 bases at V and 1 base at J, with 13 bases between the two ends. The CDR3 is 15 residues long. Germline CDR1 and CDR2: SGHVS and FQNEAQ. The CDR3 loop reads CASSSYRAPNTEAFF. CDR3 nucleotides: TGTGCCAGCAGCTCCTACAGGGCTCCGAACACTGAAGCTTTCTTT. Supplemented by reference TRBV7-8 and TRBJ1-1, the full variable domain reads GAGVSQSPRYKVAKRGQDVALRCDPISGHVSLFWYQQALGQGPEFLTYFQNEAQLDKSGLPSDRFFAERPEGSVSTLKIQRTQQEDSAVYLCASSSYRAPNTEAFFGQGTRLTVV.

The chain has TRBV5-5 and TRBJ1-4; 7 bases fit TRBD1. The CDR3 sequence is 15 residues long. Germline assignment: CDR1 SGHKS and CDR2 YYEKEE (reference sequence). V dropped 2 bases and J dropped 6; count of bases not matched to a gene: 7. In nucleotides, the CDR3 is TGTGCCAGCAGCTTACAGGGGATTCGGGATGAAAAACTGTTTTTT. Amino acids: CASSLQGIRDEKLFF. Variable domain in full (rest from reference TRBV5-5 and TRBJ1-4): DAGVTQSPTHLIKTRGQQVTLRCSPISGHKSVSWYQQVLGQGPQFIFQYYEKEERGRGNFPDRFSARQFPNYSSELNVNALLLGDSALYLCASSLQGIRDEKLFFGSGTQLSVL.

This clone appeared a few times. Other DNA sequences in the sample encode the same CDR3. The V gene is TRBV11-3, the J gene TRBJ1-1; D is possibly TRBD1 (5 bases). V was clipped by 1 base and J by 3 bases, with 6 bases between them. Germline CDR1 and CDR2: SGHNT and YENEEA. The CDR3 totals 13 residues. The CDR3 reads CASSLVGDTEAFF. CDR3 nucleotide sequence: TGTGCCAGCAGCTTAGTGGGGGACACTGAAGCTTTCTTT. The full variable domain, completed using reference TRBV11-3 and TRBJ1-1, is EAGVVQSPRYKIIEKKQPVAFWCNPISGHNTLYWYLQNLGQGPELLIRYENEEAVDDSQLPKDRFSAERLKGVDSTLKIQPAELGDSAVYLCASSLVGDTEAFFGQGTRLTVV.

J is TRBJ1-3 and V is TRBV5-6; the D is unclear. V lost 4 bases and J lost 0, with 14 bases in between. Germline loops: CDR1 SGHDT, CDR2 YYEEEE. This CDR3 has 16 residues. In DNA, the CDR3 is TGTGCCAGCAGCAGTTATGGGAAGGGCTCTGGAAACACCATATATTTT. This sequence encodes CASSSYGKGSGNTIYF.

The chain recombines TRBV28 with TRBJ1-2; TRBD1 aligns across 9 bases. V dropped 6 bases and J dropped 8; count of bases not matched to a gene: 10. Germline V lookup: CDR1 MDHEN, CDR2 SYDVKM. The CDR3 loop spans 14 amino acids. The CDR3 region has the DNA TGTGCCAGCAGGCGGACAGGGGTAGCAAGGGGCTACACCTTC. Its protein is CASRRTGVARGYTF.

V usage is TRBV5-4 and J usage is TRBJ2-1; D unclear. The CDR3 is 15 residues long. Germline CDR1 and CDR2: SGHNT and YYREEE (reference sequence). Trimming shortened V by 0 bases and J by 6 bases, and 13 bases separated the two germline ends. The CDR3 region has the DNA TGTGCCAGCAGCTTGGCCGGGTTGCGCGCCAATGAGCAGTTCTTC. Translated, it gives CASSLAGLRANEQFF.

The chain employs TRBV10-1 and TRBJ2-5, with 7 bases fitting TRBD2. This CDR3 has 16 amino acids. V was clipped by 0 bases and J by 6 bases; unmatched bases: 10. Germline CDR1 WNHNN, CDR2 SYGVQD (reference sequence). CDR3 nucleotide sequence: TGCGCCAGCAGTGAGTCTTCGGGAGGCCCCAAAAAGACCCAGTACTTC. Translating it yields CASSESSGGPKKTQYF.

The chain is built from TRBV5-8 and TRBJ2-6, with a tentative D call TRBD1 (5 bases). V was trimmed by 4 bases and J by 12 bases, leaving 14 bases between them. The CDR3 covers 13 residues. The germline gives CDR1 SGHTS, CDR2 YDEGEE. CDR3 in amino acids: CASSLGAAGVLTF. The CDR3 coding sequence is TGTGCCAGCAGCCTTGGGGCAGCCGGCGTCCTGACTTTC.

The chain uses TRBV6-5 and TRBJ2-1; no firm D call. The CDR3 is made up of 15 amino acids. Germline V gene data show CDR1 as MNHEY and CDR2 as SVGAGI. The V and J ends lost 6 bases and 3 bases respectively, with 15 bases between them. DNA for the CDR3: TGTGCCAGCAGCCAAAGGGAAGTGAACTACAATGAGCAGTTCTTC. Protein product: CASSQREVNYNEQFF.

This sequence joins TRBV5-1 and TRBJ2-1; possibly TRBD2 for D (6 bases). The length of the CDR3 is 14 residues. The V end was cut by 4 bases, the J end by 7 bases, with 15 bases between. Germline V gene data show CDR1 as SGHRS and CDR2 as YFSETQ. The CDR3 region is CASSPIGGGNEQFF. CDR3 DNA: TGCGCCAGCAGCCCAATCGGGGGTGGTAATGAGCAGTTCTTC.